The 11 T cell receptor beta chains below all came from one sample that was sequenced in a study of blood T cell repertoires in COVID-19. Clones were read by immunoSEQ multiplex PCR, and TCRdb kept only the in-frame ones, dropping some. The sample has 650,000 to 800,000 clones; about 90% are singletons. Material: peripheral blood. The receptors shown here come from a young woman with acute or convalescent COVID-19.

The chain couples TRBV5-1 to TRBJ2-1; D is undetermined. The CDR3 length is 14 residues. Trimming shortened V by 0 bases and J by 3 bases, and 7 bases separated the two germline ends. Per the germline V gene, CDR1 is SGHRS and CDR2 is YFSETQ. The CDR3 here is CASSLASGYNEQFF. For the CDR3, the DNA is TGCGCCAGCAGCTTGGCTTCAGGCTACAATGAGCAGTTCTTC.

CDR3 sequence reads: CASSRQGNQPQHF. CDR3 sequence (DNA): TGTGCCAGCAGTAGACAGGGAAATCAGCCCCAGCATTTT. This chain links TRBV6-2 or TRBV6-3 with TRBJ1-5; 7 bases are a match to TRBD1. From germline, CDR1 is MNHEY and CDR2 SVGEGT. This CDR3 is 13 amino acids long. Trimming cost V 5 bases and J 4 bases; bases outside gene matches: 2.

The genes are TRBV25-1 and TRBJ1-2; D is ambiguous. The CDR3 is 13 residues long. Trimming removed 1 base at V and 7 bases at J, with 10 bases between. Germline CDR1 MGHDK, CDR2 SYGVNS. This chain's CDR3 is CASSESDSGGYTF. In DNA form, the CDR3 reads TGTGCCAGCAGTGAATCCGATAGCGGTGGCTACACCTTC.

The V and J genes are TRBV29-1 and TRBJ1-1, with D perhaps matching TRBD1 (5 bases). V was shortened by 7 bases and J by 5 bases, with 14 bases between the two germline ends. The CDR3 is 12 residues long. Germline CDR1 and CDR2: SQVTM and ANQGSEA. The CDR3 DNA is TGCAGCGCCTGCAGGGAGGGGACTGAAGCTTTCTTT. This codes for CSACREGTEAFF.

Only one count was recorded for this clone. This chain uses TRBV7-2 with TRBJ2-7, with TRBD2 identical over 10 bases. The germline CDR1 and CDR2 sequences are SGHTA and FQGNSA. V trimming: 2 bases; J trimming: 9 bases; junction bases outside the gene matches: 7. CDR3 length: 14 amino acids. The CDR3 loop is CASSLSTERGGQYF. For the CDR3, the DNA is TGTGCCAGCAGCTTATCCACGGAGCGGGGGGGGCAGTACTTC.

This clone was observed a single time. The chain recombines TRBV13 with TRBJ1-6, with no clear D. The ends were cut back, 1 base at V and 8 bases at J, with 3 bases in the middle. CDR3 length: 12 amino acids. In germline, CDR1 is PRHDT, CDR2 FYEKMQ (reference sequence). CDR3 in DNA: TGTGCCAGCAGCTTAGTCGATTCACCCCTCCACTTT. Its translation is CASSLVDSPLHF. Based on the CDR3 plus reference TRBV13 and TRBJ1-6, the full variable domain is AAGVIQSPRHLIKEKRETATLKCYPIPRHDTVYWYQQGPGQDPQFLISFYEKMQSDKGSIPDRFSAQQFSDYHSELNMSSLELGDSALYFCASSLVDSPLHFGNGTRLTVT.

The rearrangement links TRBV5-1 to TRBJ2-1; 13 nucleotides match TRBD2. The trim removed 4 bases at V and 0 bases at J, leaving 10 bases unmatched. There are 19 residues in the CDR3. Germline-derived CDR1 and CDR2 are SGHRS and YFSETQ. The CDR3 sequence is CASSPGLAGAQPSYNEQFF. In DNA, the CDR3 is TGCGCCAGCAGCCCCGGACTAGCGGGGGCCCAACCCTCCTACAATGAGCAGTTCTTC.

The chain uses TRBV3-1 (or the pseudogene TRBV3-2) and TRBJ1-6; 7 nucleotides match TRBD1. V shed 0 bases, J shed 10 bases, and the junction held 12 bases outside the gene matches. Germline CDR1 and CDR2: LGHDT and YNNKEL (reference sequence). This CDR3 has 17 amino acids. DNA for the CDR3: TGTGCCAGCAGCCAAGAAGTTTCCAGGGGGAGGAGGTCACCCCTCCACTTT. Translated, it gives CASSQEVSRGRRSPLHF.

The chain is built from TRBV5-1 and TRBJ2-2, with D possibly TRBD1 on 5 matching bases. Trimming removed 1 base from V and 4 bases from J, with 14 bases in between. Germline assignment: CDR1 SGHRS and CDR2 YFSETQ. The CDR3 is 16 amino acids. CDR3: CASSLRDSPSTGELFF. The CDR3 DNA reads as TGCGCCAGCAGCTTGAGAGACAGTCCCTCCACCGGGGAGCTGTTTTTT.

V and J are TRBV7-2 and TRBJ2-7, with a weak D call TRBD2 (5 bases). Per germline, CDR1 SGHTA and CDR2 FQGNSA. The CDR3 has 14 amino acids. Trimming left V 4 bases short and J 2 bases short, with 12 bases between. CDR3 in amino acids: CASSSGNSPYEQYF. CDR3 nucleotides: TGTGCCAGCAGCTCCGGGAATTCACCCTACGAGCAGTACTTC. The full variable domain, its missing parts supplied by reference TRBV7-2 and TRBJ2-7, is GAGVSQSPSNKVTEKGKDVELRCDPISGHTALYWYRQSLGQGLEFLIYFQGNSAPDKSGLPSDRFSAERTGGSVSTLTIQRTQQEDSAVYLCASSSGNSPYEQYFGPGTRLTVT.

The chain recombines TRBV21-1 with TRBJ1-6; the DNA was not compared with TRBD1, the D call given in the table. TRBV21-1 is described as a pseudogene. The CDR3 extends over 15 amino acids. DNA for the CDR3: TGTGCCAGCAACCAAATAGAGGGGGTCGATTCACCCCTCCACTTT. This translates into CASNQIEGVDSPLHF.